What follows are 2 T cell receptor beta chains derived from one specimen sequenced in a study of blood T cells in healthy people across ages. Next came a second PCR, run for about 7 to 12 cycles, which used a sample-barcoded 5' primer along with a J-beta primer mix. TCRdb passed the 5' RACE reads through MiXCR, listing each CDR3 protein once. The sample contains approximately 350,000 distinct CDR3 sequences, roughly half of which appear only once. What was sequenced was blood. Source of these receptors: a man aged 60 to 75 in good health.

The CDR3 region has the DNA TGCAGTGCACCATCGCCCACGGGCGCCCAAAAACTGTTTTTT. Translation gives CSAPSPTGAQKLFF. This chain links TRBV20-1 with TRBJ1-4, with D unresolved. The CDR3 has 14 residues. CDR1 is DFQATT and CDR2 is SNEGSKA in the germline V gene (reference sequence). Trimming shortened V by 6 bases and J by 9 bases, and 20 bases separated the two germline ends.

The genes are TRBV2 and TRBJ2-3; 9 nucleotides align to TRBD2. Germline loops: CDR1 SNHLY, CDR2 FYNNEI. This CDR3 has 16 amino acids. After removal of 10 bases from V and 2 bases from J, the junction contained 13 bases not matched to a gene. CDR3 sequence reads: CATTGAKREATDTQYF. The CDR3 nucleotides are TGTGCCACCACAGGGGCCAAGCGGGAGGCCACAGATACGCAGTATTTT.